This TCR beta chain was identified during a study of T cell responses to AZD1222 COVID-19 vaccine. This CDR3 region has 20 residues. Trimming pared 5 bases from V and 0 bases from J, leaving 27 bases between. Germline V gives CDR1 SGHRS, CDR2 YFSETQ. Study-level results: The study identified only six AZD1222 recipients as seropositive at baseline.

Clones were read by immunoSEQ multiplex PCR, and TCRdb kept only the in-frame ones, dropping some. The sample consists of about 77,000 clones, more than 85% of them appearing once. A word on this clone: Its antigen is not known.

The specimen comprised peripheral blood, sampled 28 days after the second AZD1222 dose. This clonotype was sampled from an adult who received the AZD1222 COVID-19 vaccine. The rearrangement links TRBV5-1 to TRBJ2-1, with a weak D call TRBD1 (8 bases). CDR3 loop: CASSSGQGGWRELSYNEQFF. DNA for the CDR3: TGCGCCAGCAGTTCCGGACAGGGTGGGTGGCGGGAGCTCTCCTACAATGAGCAGTTCTTC. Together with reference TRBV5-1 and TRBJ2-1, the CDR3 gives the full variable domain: KAGVTQTPRYLIKTRGQQVTLSCSPISGHRSVSWYQQTPGQGLQFLFEYFSETQRNKGNFPGRFSGRQFSNSRSEMNVSTLELGDSALYLCASSSGQGGWRELSYNEQFFGPGTRLTVL.